This is a list of T cell receptor beta chains from one sample in a study of T cell responses to AZD1222 COVID-19 vaccine. The repertoire was sequenced with immunoSEQ multiplex PCR; TCRdb's copy has only in-frame clones and lacks some. The sample includes roughly 84,000 clones, about 83% of them seen just once. Sequenced here: peripheral blood, sampled 28 days after the second AZD1222 dose. The receptors stem from an adult who received the AZD1222 COVID-19 vaccine. The CDR3 runs from the conserved cysteine through the conserved F or W. Fields, in order: V gene, CDR3 protein.

v_gene: TRBV6-5; CDR3aa: CASRVGTGGGYGYTF
v_gene: TRBV7-2; CDR3aa: CASSPLAPYEQYF
v_gene: TRBV7-2; CDR3aa: CASSLVGEGNQPQHF
v_gene: TRBV7-2; CDR3aa: CASSLAGLAGGLETQYF
v_gene: TRBV27; CDR3aa: CASSFVGTANEKLFF
v_gene: TRBV30; CDR3aa: CAWNQGQAPSNQPQHF
v_gene: TRBV5-1; CDR3aa: CASSLTATNEKLFF
v_gene: TRBV27; CDR3aa: CASSSYDQPQHF
v_gene: TRBV29-1; CDR3aa: CSVGADENQPQHF
v_gene: TRBV6-2/TRBV6-3; CDR3aa: CASSFGPNNEQFF
v_gene: TRBV30; CDR3aa: CAWSARGLGNQPQHF
v_gene: TRBV11-1; CDR3aa: CASSLNPSNEQYF
v_gene: TRBV29-1; CDR3aa: CSVVGTGMEAEAFF
v_gene: TRBV18; CDR3aa: CASSPPPSSYTF
v_gene: TRBV3-1/TRBV3-2; CDR3aa: CASSQRTVAGNTIYF
v_gene: TRBV3-1/TRBV3-2; CDR3aa: CASNRRGTGELFF
v_gene: TRBV9; CDR3aa: CASSAVGRGGYTF
v_gene: TRBV5-5; CDR3aa: CASRNYFTGEYEQYF
v_gene: TRBV10-3; CDR3aa: CAISARTEETQYF
v_gene: TRBV6-5; CDR3aa: CASGLGDYEQYF
v_gene: TRBV7-2; CDR3aa: CASSLDRGIVKAFF
v_gene: TRBV5-6; CDR3aa: CASSLDHNSPLHF
v_gene: TRBV19; CDR3aa: CASRDPNTEAFF
v_gene: TRBV5-1; CDR3aa: CASSLGWTGFTGELFF
v_gene: TRBV2; CDR3aa: CASSRGQETQYF
v_gene: TRBV7-2; CDR3aa: CASSLVGAYTEAFF
v_gene: TRBV5-1; CDR3aa: CASSLDPGQGNGYTF
v_gene: TRBV29-1; CDR3aa: CSCSTNYEQYF
v_gene: TRBV5-1; CDR3aa: CASSSSRRVANEQFF
v_gene: TRBV6-2/TRBV6-3; CDR3aa: CASSPQWSSEAFF
v_gene: TRBV7-3; CDR3aa: CASSLSRTGDGYTF
v_gene: TRBV4-3; CDR3aa: CASSPQHGTVTDTQYF
v_gene: TRBV6-5; CDR3aa: CASSTEGRVRYEQYF
v_gene: TRBV24-1; CDR3aa: CATSDEAAYEQYF
v_gene: TRBV6-1; CDR3aa: CASSEAPTPRRDEQYF
v_gene: TRBV13; CDR3aa: CASSLGGTGVNEQFF
v_gene: TRBV28; CDR3aa: CASSLFGQGGEKLFF
v_gene: TRBV19; CDR3aa: CASSLPGPGGTEAFF
v_gene: TRBV5-5; CDR3aa: CASSYGPGRANTGELFF
v_gene: TRBV28; CDR3aa: CASGGRAFYNEQFF
v_gene: TRBV12-3/TRBV12-4; CDR3aa: CASSIHNSPLHF
v_gene: TRBV6-2/TRBV6-3; CDR3aa: CASSYPGRGYGYTF
v_gene: TRBV5-6; CDR3aa: CASRPDREISYEQYF
v_gene: TRBV29-1; CDR3aa: CSARTGSNYGYTF
v_gene: TRBV3-1/TRBV3-2; CDR3aa: CASSPGPSGANVLTF
v_gene: TRBV19; CDR3aa: CASSPGIRDASLNYGYTF
v_gene: TRBV5-4; CDR3aa: CASSSGQNTEAFF
v_gene: TRBV7-3; CDR3aa: CASSLNWDSDTIYF
v_gene: TRBV9; CDR3aa: CASSVEGANEKLFF
v_gene: TRBV10-1; CDR3aa: CASSDKGQGDFYSNQPQHF
v_gene: TRBV3-1/TRBV3-2; CDR3aa: CASSLRTGNTEAFF
v_gene: TRBV9; CDR3aa: CASSVASGRETQYF